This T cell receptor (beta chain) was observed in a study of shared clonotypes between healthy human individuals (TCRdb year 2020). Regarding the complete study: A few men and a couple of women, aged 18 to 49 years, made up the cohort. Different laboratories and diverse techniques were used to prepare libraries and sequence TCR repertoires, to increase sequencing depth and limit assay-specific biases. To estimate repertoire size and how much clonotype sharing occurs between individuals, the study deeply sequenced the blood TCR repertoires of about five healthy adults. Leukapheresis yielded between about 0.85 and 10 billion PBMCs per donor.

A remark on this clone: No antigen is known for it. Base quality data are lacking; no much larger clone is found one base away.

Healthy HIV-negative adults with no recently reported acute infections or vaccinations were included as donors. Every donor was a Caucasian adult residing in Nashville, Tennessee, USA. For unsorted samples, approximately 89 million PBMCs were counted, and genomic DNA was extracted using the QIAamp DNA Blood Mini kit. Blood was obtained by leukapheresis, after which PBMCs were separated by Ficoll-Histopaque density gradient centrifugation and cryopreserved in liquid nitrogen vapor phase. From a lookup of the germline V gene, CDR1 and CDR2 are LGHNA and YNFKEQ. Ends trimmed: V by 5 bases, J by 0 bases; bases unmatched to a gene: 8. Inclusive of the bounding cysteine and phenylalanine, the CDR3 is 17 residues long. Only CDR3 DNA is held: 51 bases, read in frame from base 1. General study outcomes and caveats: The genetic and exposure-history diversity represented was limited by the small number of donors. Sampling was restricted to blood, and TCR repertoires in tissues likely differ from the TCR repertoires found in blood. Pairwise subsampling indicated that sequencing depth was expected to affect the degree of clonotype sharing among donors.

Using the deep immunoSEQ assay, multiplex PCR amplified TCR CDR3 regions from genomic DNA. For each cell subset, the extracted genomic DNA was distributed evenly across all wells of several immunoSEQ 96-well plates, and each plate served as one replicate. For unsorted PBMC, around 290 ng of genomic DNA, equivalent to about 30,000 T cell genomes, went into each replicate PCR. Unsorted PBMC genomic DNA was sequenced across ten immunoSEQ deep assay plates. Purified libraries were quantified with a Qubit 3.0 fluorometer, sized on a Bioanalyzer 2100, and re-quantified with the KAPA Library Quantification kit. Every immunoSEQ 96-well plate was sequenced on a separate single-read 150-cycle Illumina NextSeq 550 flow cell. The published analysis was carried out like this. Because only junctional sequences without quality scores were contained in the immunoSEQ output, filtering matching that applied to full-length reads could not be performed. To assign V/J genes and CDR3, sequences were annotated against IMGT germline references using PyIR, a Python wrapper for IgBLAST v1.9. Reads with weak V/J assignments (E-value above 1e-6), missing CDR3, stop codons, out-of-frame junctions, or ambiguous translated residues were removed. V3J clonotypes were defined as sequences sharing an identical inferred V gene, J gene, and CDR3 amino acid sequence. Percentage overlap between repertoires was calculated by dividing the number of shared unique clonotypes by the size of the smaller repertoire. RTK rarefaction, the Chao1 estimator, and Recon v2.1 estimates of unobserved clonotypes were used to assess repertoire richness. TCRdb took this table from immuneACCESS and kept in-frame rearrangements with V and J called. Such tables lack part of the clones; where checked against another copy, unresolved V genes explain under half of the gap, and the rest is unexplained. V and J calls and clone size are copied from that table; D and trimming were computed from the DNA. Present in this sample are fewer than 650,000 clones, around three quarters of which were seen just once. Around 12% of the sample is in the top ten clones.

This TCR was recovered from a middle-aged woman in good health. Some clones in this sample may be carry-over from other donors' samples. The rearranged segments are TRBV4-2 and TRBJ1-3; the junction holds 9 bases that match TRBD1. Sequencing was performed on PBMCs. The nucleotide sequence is TGTGCCAGCAGCACCCGACAGGGGGACTACTCTGGAAACACCATATATTTT. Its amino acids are CASSTRQGDYSGNTIYF.